This T cell receptor beta chain was recorded in a study of T cell responses to AZD1222 COVID-19 vaccine. Using immunoSEQ multiplex PCR, the repertoire was profiled, and TCRdb retains in-frame clones only, with some absent. The sample carries 75,000 to 85,000 clones, around nine tenths recorded once. This TCR was recovered from an adult who received the AZD1222 COVID-19 vaccine. The input for sequencing was peripheral blood, taken 28 days after the second AZD1222 dose.

This CDR3 is CASSRGLAGVYEQYF. CDR3 sequence (DNA): TGTGCCAGCAGCCGAGGACTAGCGGGGGTCTACGAGCAGTACTTC. The chain recombines TRBV11-2 with TRBJ2-7; the match to TRBD2 covers 13 bases. CDR3 size: 15 residues. The germline V gene has CDR1 SGHAT and CDR2 FQNNGV. J was trimmed by 3 bases and V by 5 bases; bases with no gene match: 4.